These 14 T cell receptor beta chains were sequenced from one sample in a study of T cells in localized non-small cell lung cancer. Here immunoSEQ multiplex PCR was the method, and the copy in TCRdb shows in-frame clones only, minus some. The sample holds around 2,700 clones, almost 30% seen once. This specimen consisted of lung tumor tissue, obtained before any cancer treatment. The source of these receptors is a woman aged 35-75 years with stage III lung adenocarcinoma.

The rearrangement links TRBV28 to TRBJ2-1; a weak D match, TRBD1 (6 bases). Trimming left V 5 bases short and J 10 bases short, with 15 bases between. CDR3 length: 13 residues. Germline V gene data show CDR1 as MDHEN and CDR2 as SYDVKM. CDR3 coding DNA: TGTGCCAGCAGTCGCTACAGGGTGCCAGAGCAGTTCTTC. It translates to CASSRYRVPEQFF.

The rearrangement links TRBV19 to TRBJ2-1; D might be TRBD1 (6 bases). The CDR3 extends over 16 amino acids. Germline V gene sequence: CDR1 LNHDA, CDR2 SQIVND (reference sequence). Trimming cost V 5 bases and J 8 bases, with 22 bases left between them. CDR3 sequence reads: CASSSPGHLAGDEQFF. CDR3 nucleotides: TGTGCCAGTAGTTCGCCGGGACATCTAGCCGGCGATGAGCAGTTCTTC.

The chain joins TRBV4-1 to TRBJ2-7; 9 bases agree with TRBD2. The CDR3 runs 14 residues. The V segment lost 1 base and the J segment 2 bases; nucleotides outside the gene matches: 0. Germline V lookup: CDR1 MGHRA, CDR2 YSYEKL. CDR3 amino acids: CASSQVAGAYEQYF. CDR3 DNA sequence: TGCGCCAGCAGCCAAGTAGCGGGAGCCTACGAGCAGTACTTC.

This clone was detected only a few times. The chain couples TRBV12-5 to TRBJ2-1; D perhaps matches TRBD2 (5 bases). The CDR3 runs to 15 residues. Germline CDR1 LGHNT, CDR2 FRNRAP. CDR3 loop: CASPPPSGIVDEQFF. The CDR3 DNA sequence: TGTGCCAGCCCCCCCCCATCCGGGATAGTGGATGAGCAGTTCTTC.

The V and J genes are TRBV6-8 and TRBJ2-7, with 7 bases that match TRBD2. The CDR3 length is 16 residues. J was trimmed by 5 bases and V by 6 bases; bases with no gene match: 16. Germline CDR1 reads MNHGY; CDR2 reads SAAAGT. The CDR3 bases are TGTGCCAGCAGCGCCTTTCTGACTAGCTTGGGTGACGAGCAGTACTTC. Translated: CASSAFLTSLGDEQYF.

V gene TRBV9 combines with J gene TRBJ1-1; possible D gene TRBD1, 5 bases. The ends were cut back, 0 bases at V and 5 bases at J, with 23 bases in the middle. Germline lookup yields CDR1 SGDLS and CDR2 YYNGEE. The CDR3 is 18 residues long. CDR3 nucleotide sequence: TGTGCCAGCAGCGTAGGTAGGACCCTTGGGGCCGAATTTACTGAAGCTTTCTTT. It is translated as CASSVGRTLGAEFTEAFF.

The chain couples TRBV30 to TRBJ1-5; D is uncertain. This CDR3 has 14 residues. CDR1 GTSNPN and CDR2 SVGIG come from the germline V gene (reference sequence). V lost 1 base, J lost 5 bases, and 12 bases lay in between. The CDR3 sequence is CAWSDGEAYQPQHF. The CDR3 nucleotides are TGTGCCTGGAGTGACGGGGAGGCCTATCAGCCCCAGCATTTT.

This clone was seen just once. The chain couples TRBV30 to TRBJ2-5; D is uncertain. Germline-derived CDR1 and CDR2 are GTSNPN and SVGIG (reference sequence). This CDR3 region has 11 residues. Deletions cut 2 bases from V and 6 bases from J, with 7 bases between. CDR3 region: CAWSPEKTQYF. The CDR3 DNA reads TGTGCCTGGAGTCCCGAGAAGACCCAGTACTTC. Together with reference TRBV30 and TRBJ2-5, the CDR3 gives the full variable domain: SQTIHQWPATLVQPVGSPLSLECTVEGTSNPNLYWYRQAAGRGLQLLFYSVGIGQISSEVPQNLSASRPQDRQFILSSKKLLLSDSGFYLCAWSPEKTQYFGPGTRLLVL.

The rearrangement uses TRBV14 and TRBJ2-1; 7 bases are shared with TRBD1. Germline CDR1 is SGHDN and CDR2 is FVKESK. The V and J ends lost 4 bases and 8 bases, in that order; junction bases with no gene match: 14. CDR3 size: 16 residues. The CDR3 protein is CASSRYRGRNQDEQFF. The CDR3, as DNA: TGTGCCAGCAGCCGCTACAGGGGAAGAAATCAGGATGAGCAGTTCTTC.

This sequence joins TRBV29-1 and TRBJ1-2; D gene uncertain. V lost 6 bases to trimming and J lost 5 bases, with 19 bases between them. CDR3 length equals 14 residues. Germline CDR1 and CDR2: SQVTM and ANQGSEA. Here the CDR3 reads CSVPNWESDYGYTF. DNA of the CDR3: TGCAGCGTCCCCAACTGGGAGAGTGATTATGGCTACACCTTC.

This clone has just a few counts. The J gene is TRBJ1-2, the V gene TRBV30; tentative D call: TRBD1 (6 bases). The CDR3 spans 13 residues. Deletions cut 0 bases from V and 6 bases from J, with 11 bases between. Germline V gene lookup returns CDR1 GTSNPN and CDR2 SVGIG (reference sequence). CDR3 DNA: TGTGCCTGGAGTGTACTCAGGGGCGATGGCTACACCTTC. Protein: CAWSVLRGDGYTF.

V usage is TRBV11-3 and J usage is TRBJ1-1; perhaps TRBD1 as D (5 bases). The CDR3 has 19 residues. Germline values: CDR1 SGHNT, CDR2 YENEEA. Trimming pared 5 bases from V and 6 bases from J, leaving 31 bases between. CDR3 nucleotide sequence: TGTGCCAGCAGCCACTATAGTGGGCTTGGGGCGCGAAGTTATTCTGAAGCTTTCTTT. Its protein is CASSHYSGLGARSYSEAFF.

This clone is large. J is TRBJ2-7 and V is TRBV28, with D perhaps matching TRBD2 (6 bases). The CDR3 loop spans 15 amino acids. The V gene lost 1 base and the J gene lost 4 bases, with 14 bases spanning the gap. Germline loops: CDR1 MDHEN, CDR2 SYDVKM. In DNA, the CDR3 is TGTGCCAGCAGTTTATTGGGGGGAGACGCATACGAGCAGTACTTC. It specifies CASSLLGGDAYEQYF. Full variable domain (rest looked up from reference TRBV28 and TRBJ2-7): DVKVTQSSRYLVKRTGEKVFLECVQDMDHENMFWYRQDPGLGLRLIYFSYDVKMKEKGDIPEGYSVSREKKERFSLILESASTNQTSMYLCASSLLGGDAYEQYFGPGTRLTVT.

The chain links TRBV11-1 to TRBJ2-3, with 8 bases matching TRBD2. The CDR3 is 15 residues long. After removal of 2 bases from V and 0 bases from J, the junction contained 1 base not matched to a gene. CDR1 SGHAT and CDR2 FQDESV come from the germline V gene (reference sequence). CDR3 coding DNA: TGTGCCAGCAGCTTAATAGCGGGGAGCACAGATACGCAGTATTTT. This encodes CASSLIAGSTDTQYF.